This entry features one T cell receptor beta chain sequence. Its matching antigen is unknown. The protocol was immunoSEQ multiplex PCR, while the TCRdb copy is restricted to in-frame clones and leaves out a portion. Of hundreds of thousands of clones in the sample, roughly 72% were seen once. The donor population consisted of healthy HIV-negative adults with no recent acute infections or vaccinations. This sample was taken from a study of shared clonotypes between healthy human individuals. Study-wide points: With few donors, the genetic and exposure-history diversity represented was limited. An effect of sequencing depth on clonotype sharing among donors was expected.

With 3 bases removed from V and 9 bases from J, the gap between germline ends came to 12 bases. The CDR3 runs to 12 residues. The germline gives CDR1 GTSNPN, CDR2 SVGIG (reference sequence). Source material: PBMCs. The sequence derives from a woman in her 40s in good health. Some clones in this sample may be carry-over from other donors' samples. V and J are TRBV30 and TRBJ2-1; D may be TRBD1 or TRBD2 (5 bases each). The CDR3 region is CAWSLTGGEQFF. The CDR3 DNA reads TGTGCCTGGAGCCTAACTGGGGGTGAGCAGTTCTTC.